The 17 T cell receptor beta chains presented below share a single source sample, sequenced in a study of blood T cell repertoires in COVID-19. Clones were read by immunoSEQ multiplex PCR, and TCRdb kept only the in-frame ones, dropping some. The table has some 260,000 clones, about 80% seen once. The sequencing sample was made of peripheral blood. Every receptor here comes from a woman older than 75 with acute or convalescent COVID-19.

This clone was picked up one time. The J gene is TRBJ2-1, the V gene TRBV18; TRBD1 is a possible D gene (6 bases). Germline V gives CDR1 KGHSH, CDR2 LQKENI. The CDR3 is 11 residues long. Trimming removed 6 bases from V and 10 bases from J, with 10 bases in between. DNA of the CDR3: TGTGCCAGCTCCTCCGACAGGGAGCAGTTCTTC. Translation gives CASSSDREQFF.

The rearrangement uses TRBV19 and TRBJ2-3; tentative D call: TRBD1 (6 bases). The CDR3 runs 15 residues. Looked up from germline, CDR1 is LNHDA and CDR2 is SQIVND (reference sequence). The germline V and J ends were trimmed by 7 bases and 4 bases, with 18 bases remaining between them. The CDR3 coding sequence is TGTGCCAGTACTCTCGGGACAATCGGGGCAGATACGCAGTATTTT. It specifies CASTLGTIGADTQYF.

This clone was seen more than once but under ten times. V gene TRBV5-4 combines with J gene TRBJ2-7; maybe TRBD2 (5 bases). Germline CDR1 reads SGHNT; CDR2 reads YYREEE (reference sequence). Between the trimmed V and J ends, which lost 4 bases and 0 bases, there was a span of 11 bases. The CDR3 is 14 amino acids. CDR3: CASSPGIASYEQYF. The CDR3 coding sequence is TGTGCCAGCAGCCCCGGGATCGCCTCCTACGAGCAGTACTTC.

The genes are TRBV14 and TRBJ2-5, with 9 bases fitting TRBD1. The length of the CDR3 is 22 residues. The V gene's germline CDR1 is SGHDN and CDR2 FVKESK. With 0 bases clipped from V and 5 bases from J, the junction kept 25 bases outside the gene matches. The CDR3 bases are TGTGCCAGCAGCCAAGATTGGGAGGCCCCGGCCGGGACAGGGAGCCAAGTGGAGACCCAGTACTTC. Translation: CASSQDWEAPAGTGSQVETQYF.

In this sample, this clone turned up a few times. The chain links TRBV7-9 to TRBJ1-4; D may be TRBD1 (6 bases). The CDR3 has 16 residues. CDR1 SEHNR and CDR2 FQNEAQ come from the germline V gene (reference sequence). Trimming removed 2 bases at V and 5 bases at J, with 15 bases between. CDR3 sequence (DNA): TGTGCCAGCAGCTTATTAGGGCAGGGGATAAATGAAAAACTGTTTTTT. Its protein product is CASSLLGQGINEKLFF.

DNA for the CDR3: TGTGCCAGCAGTTACCTCCCGGGACAGGTTGTAGAGGGGGAGCTGTTTTTT. It is translated as CASSYLPGQVVEGELFF. The rearrangement links TRBV7-9 to TRBJ2-2; 8 positions match TRBD1. V lost 6 bases and J lost 8; bases outside the gene matches: 17. This CDR3 is 17 amino acids long. Germline CDR1 reads SEHNR; CDR2 reads FQNEAQ (reference sequence).

The chain is built from TRBV5-6 and TRBJ1-3; weak D call: TRBD1 (5 bases). CDR3 length: 17 residues. V shed 0 bases and J shed 4 bases, with 17 bases lying between them. Germline V CDR1 and CDR2: SGHDT, YYEEEE. CDR3 bases: TGTGCCAGCAGCTTGGCCACACCGGGACTGCGGGGAAACACCATATATTTT. Residues: CASSLATPGLRGNTIYF.

This sequence joins TRBV11-2 and TRBJ1-1; 10 positions agree with TRBD1. The length of the CDR3 is 15 residues. Trimming at V came to 4 bases and at J to 3 bases, leaving 5 bases not matched to a gene. Germline V lookup: CDR1 SGHAT, CDR2 FQNNGV. The CDR3 reads CASSSGQGGYTEAFF. CDR3 nucleotides: TGTGCCAGCAGCTCAGGACAGGGGGGATACACTGAAGCTTTCTTT.

V and J are TRBV7-6 and TRBJ1-2, with 7 bases fitting TRBD1. Unmatched junction bases numbered 15, after V lost 4 bases and J lost 7 bases. The CDR3 has 16 amino acids. Germline V gene sequence: CDR1 SGHVS, CDR2 FNYEAQ. The CDR3 sequence is CASSSIGQATNAGYTF. As DNA, the CDR3 is TGTGCCAGCAGCTCAATTGGACAGGCTACTAACGCTGGCTACACCTTC.

This clone was observed a few times. The gene calls are TRBV6-5 and TRBJ1-2, with D unresolved. The CDR3 consists of 12 residues. Trimming removed 6 bases at V and 2 bases at J, with 7 bases between. Germline CDR1 and CDR2: MNHEY and SVGAGI. For the CDR3, the DNA is TGTGCCAGCAGGACACCCAACTATGGCTACACCTTC. This translates into CASRTPNYGYTF.

The sample holds a few counts of this clone. The V call is TRBV5-4, the J call TRBJ2-1; D gene uncertain. The CDR3 is 14 residues long. V lost 2 bases to trimming and J lost 6 bases, with 12 bases between them. The germline gives CDR1 SGHNT, CDR2 YYREEE (reference sequence). As DNA, the CDR3 is TGTGCCAGCAGCTTTTCCAATCCCCCCAATGAGCAGTTCTTC. Residues: CASSFSNPPNEQFF.

This chain links TRBV7-2 with TRBJ1-1; maybe TRBD1 (5 bases). Germline V lookup: CDR1 SGHTA, CDR2 FQGNSA. The CDR3 covers 14 residues. The V and J ends lost 1 base and 11 bases respectively, with 17 bases between them. The CDR3 here is CASSLVWAGRGAFF. Here the CDR3 DNA reads TGTGCCAGCAGCTTAGTTTGGGCAGGAAGGGGTGCTTTCTTT.

The chain has TRBV19 and TRBJ2-3; no clear D. V was cut by 7 bases and J by 2 bases, with 10 bases left in between. Per germline, CDR1 LNHDA and CDR2 SQIVND (reference sequence). The CDR3 is 13 amino acids. The DNA of the CDR3 is TGTGCCAGTACCAGACGACTCACAGATACGCAGTATTTT. Amino acid sequence: CASTRRLTDTQYF.

This clone was seen a few times. The chain uses TRBV29-1 and TRBJ1-3, with D hard to call. V lost 4 bases, J lost 0 bases, and 4 bases lay in between. This CDR3 is 12 amino acids long. Germline CDR1 is SQVTM and CDR2 is ANQGSEA. This CDR3 is CSVGSSGNTIYF. The CDR3 DNA sequence: TGCAGCGTTGGTAGCTCTGGAAACACCATATATTTT.

The CDR3 coding sequence is TGCGCCAGCAGCTTGGACGGGGGGTCGAGGACTGAAGCTTTCTTT. This gives the protein CASSLDGGSRTEAFF. This chain uses TRBV5-1 with TRBJ1-1, with D possibly TRBD1 on 5 matching bases. The CDR3 is 15 amino acids. The V end lost 0 bases, the J end lost 5 bases, and 14 bases lay between the germline ends. Germline lookup yields CDR1 SGHRS and CDR2 YFSETQ. Full variable domain (outside the CDR3, taken from reference TRBV5-1 and TRBJ1-1): KAGVTQTPRYLIKTRGQQVTLSCSPISGHRSVSWYQQTPGQGLQFLFEYFSETQRNKGNFPGRFSGRQFSNSRSEMNVSTLELGDSALYLCASSLDGGSRTEAFFGQGTRLTVV.

The gene calls are TRBV19 and TRBJ2-2, with 8 bases identical to TRBD1. With 3 bases clipped from V and 4 bases from J, the junction kept 10 bases outside the gene matches. Per the germline V gene, CDR1 is LNHDA and CDR2 is SQIVND (reference sequence). This CDR3 has 17 amino acids. The CDR3 region is CASSIPRGGTGTGELFF. The CDR3 DNA is TGTGCCAGTAGTATCCCCCGAGGAGGGACAGGCACCGGGGAGCTGTTTTTT.

The chain uses TRBV4-3 and TRBJ2-7; 13 bases line up with TRBD2. Losses at the gene ends were 2 bases for V and 0 bases for J; bases not matched to a gene: 7. This CDR3 is built from 18 residues. Germline loops: CDR1 LGHNA, CDR2 YSLEER. This CDR3 is CASSQMGTSGVSSYEQYF. The DNA of the CDR3 is TGCGCCAGCAGCCAAATGGGGACTAGCGGGGTAAGCTCCTACGAGCAGTACTTC.